A single sample gave rise to the 29 T cell receptor beta chains below, sequenced in a study of CD4 T cells in relation to SARS-CoV-2 and coronaviruses (TCRdb year 2021). The library was obtained by the immunoSEQ multiplex PCR assay. TCRdb holds this immuneACCESS table with in-frame rearrangements only. Some clones are missing; in checked studies, unresolved V genes explain under half, and the rest has no known cause. For this sample there are about 26,000 clones; about 76% appear just once. The top ten hold over 9.5% of the sample. Their cognate antigens are unknown. CD4+ T cells from unexposed donors were collected before the COVID-19 pandemic (2011-2018). The EasySep CD4+ T cell isolation kit was used to isolate CD4+ T cells once the cultures had run for about 11 days. Sequenced: CD4+ T cells from PBMCs, cultured in vitro. The receptors come from a human donor in good health.

The V gene is TRBV18, the J gene TRBJ1-2; 7 bases match TRBD1. Germline CDR1 and CDR2: KGHSH and LQKENI. The CDR3 extends over 13 amino acids. The trim removed 0 bases at V and 5 bases at J, leaving 0 bases unmatched. The CDR3 bases are TGTGCCAGCTCACCACCGGGACAGTATGGCTACACCTTC. Amino acids: CASSPPGQYGYTF.

The genes are TRBV7-2 and TRBJ2-7, with D perhaps being TRBD1 or TRBD2 (5 bases each). Germline V gives CDR1 SGHTA, CDR2 FQGNSA. The CDR3 consists of 14 residues. V was pared by 5 bases and J by 2 bases, with 13 bases between. The CDR3 loop reads CASSPRDGPYEQYF. DNA for the CDR3: TGTGCCAGCAGCCCCCGGGACGGGCCCTACGAGCAGTACTTC.

The gene calls are TRBV11-2 and TRBJ1-1, with D maybe TRBD1 (6 bases). Trimming pared 1 base from V and 5 bases from J, leaving 11 bases between. In germline, CDR1 is SGHAT, CDR2 FQNNGV. There are 14 residues in the CDR3. CDR3 loop: CASSLVAGETEAFF. For the CDR3, the DNA is TGTGCCAGCAGCTTAGTCGCAGGGGAGACTGAAGCTTTCTTT.

V and J are TRBV19 and TRBJ2-3, with 9 bases matching TRBD2. V trimming: 6 bases; J trimming: 2 bases; junction bases outside the gene matches: 3. CDR1 and CDR2 (germline): LNHDA, SQIVND (reference sequence). The CDR3 is 14 residues long. The chain's CDR3 is CASRTSGHTDTQYF. In DNA form, the CDR3 reads TGTGCCAGTAGAACTAGCGGGCACACAGATACGCAGTATTTT.

The chain is built from TRBV10-2 and TRBJ2-7; 10 bases map to TRBD1. The CDR3 loop spans 14 amino acids. The V segment lost 6 bases and the J segment 4 bases; nucleotides outside the gene matches: 6. Germline V gene sequence: CDR1 WSHSY, CDR2 SAAADI. CDR3 nucleotides: TGCGCCAGCAGGTCAGGGACAGGGGAATACGAGCAGTACTTC. Translating gives CASRSGTGEYEQYF.

The chain employs TRBV23-1 and TRBJ2-5; tentatively, D is TRBD1 or TRBD2 (5 bases each). TRBV23-1 counts as an open reading frame of uncertain function. The length of the CDR3 is 15 residues. V lost 4 bases and J lost 2, with 14 bases in between. The CDR3 DNA sequence: TGCGCCAGCAGTCTACTAGTGGCAGGGCAAGAGACCCAGTACTTC. Its translation: CASSLLVAGQETQYF.

This chain connects TRBV18 to TRBJ1-1; D gene uncertain. Per the germline V gene, CDR1 is KGHSH and CDR2 is LQKENI. This CDR3 is 13 amino acids long. V was cut by 5 bases and J by 3 bases, with 10 bases left in between. CDR3 sequence reads: CASSYGWDTEAFF. CDR3 in DNA: TGTGCCAGCTCATACGGGTGGGACACTGAAGCTTTCTTT. Combining the CDR3 with reference TRBV18 and TRBJ1-1 gives the whole variable domain NAGVMQNPRHLVRRRGQEARLRCSPMKGHSHVYWYRQLPEEGLKFMVYLQKENIIDESGMPKERFSAEFPKEGPSILRIQQVVRGDSAAYFCASSYGWDTEAFFGQGTRLTVV.

J is TRBJ2-1 and V is TRBV29-1, with TRBD2 as a possible D gene (6 bases). V lost 5 bases and J 2 bases, leaving 16 bases between the germline ends. The CDR3 spans 15 residues. CDR1 is SQVTM, CDR2 ANQGSEA, per germline. CDR3 nucleotide sequence: TGCAGCGTTTCATCCGGGAGTACGACCTACAATGAGCAGTTCTTC. It yields the protein CSVSSGSTTYNEQFF.

The V gene is TRBV7-9, the J gene TRBJ2-7; 7 positions match TRBD1. Germline V CDR1 and CDR2: SEHNR, FQNEAQ (reference sequence). The length of the CDR3 is 14 residues. With 1 base clipped from V and 5 bases from J, the junction kept 5 bases outside the gene matches. CDR3 amino acids: CASSLGQGFHEQYF. The CDR3 DNA sequence: TGTGCCAGCAGCTTAGGACAGGGTTTCCACGAGCAGTACTTC. The full variable domain, its missing parts supplied by reference TRBV7-9 and TRBJ2-7, is DTGVSQNPRHKITKRGQNVTFRCDPISEHNRLYWYRQTLGQGPEFLTYFQNEAQLEKSRLLSDRFSAERPKGSFSTLEIQRTEQGDSAMYLCASSLGQGFHEQYFGPGTRLTVT.

The chain employs TRBV9 and TRBJ2-7; 7 bases map to TRBD1. V lost 0 bases to trimming and J lost 5 bases; unmatched junction nucleotides: 2. This CDR3 has 13 amino acids. Germline V CDR1 and CDR2: SGDLS, YYNGEE. The CDR3 reads CASSVGQGNEQYF. The CDR3 DNA reads TGTGCCAGCAGCGTAGGACAGGGCAACGAGCAGTACTTC.

The V and J genes are TRBV7-2 and TRBJ2-5; D is undetermined. Germline V gene data show CDR1 as SGHTA and CDR2 as FQGNSA. The CDR3 runs 15 residues. V lost 5 bases to trimming and J lost 0 bases, with 13 bases between them. CDR3 residues: CASSPPVGYQETQYF. The CDR3 DNA is TGTGCCAGCAGCCCACCTGTTGGGTACCAAGAGACCCAGTACTTC.

In this sample, this clone turned up once. The chain uses TRBV2 and TRBJ2-7, with TRBD1 matching 7 bases. With V trimmed by 3 bases and J by 2 bases, 4 bases remained unmatched. Germline-derived CDR1 and CDR2 are SNHLY and FYNNEI. The CDR3 is 14 residues long. The CDR3 loop is CASSDYRGPYEQYF. The CDR3 bases are TGTGCCAGCAGTGACTACAGGGGTCCCTACGAGCAGTACTTC.

CDR3 region: CASSWGSPLGLAGVNGPIEQYF. The CDR3 DNA is TGTGCCAGCAGCTGGGGGAGCCCGCTGGGACTAGCGGGAGTCAATGGGCCTATTGAGCAGTACTTC. The V and J genes are TRBV21-1 and TRBJ2-7; no check of the table's D call, TRBD2, against the DNA was made. TRBV21-1 is tagged as a pseudogene. This CDR3 is 22 amino acids long.

A few counts support this clone. The rearrangement joins TRBV2 to TRBJ1-2; the D is unclear. CDR3 length equals 14 residues. V was clipped by 6 bases and J by 4 bases, with 15 bases between them. Looked up from germline, CDR1 is SNHLY and CDR2 is FYNNEI. The CDR3: CASRGGQRAYGYTF. CDR3 sequence (DNA): TGTGCCAGCAGGGGTGGCCAGAGGGCCTATGGCTACACCTTC.

The chain is built from TRBV5-1 and TRBJ1-3; D gene uncertain. The CDR3 covers 16 residues. The V end was cut by 0 bases, the J end by 3 bases, with 13 bases between. In germline, CDR1 is SGHRS, CDR2 YFSETQ. CDR3 residues: CASSLGPQSDGNTIYF. As DNA, the CDR3 is TGCGCCAGCAGCTTGGGGCCCCAATCCGATGGAAACACCATATATTTT.

V is TRBV7-3 and J is TRBJ2-2, with D possibly called TRBD1 or TRBD2 (6 bases each). V was pared by 3 bases and J by 2 bases, with 13 bases between. This CDR3 contains 16 residues. The V gene's germline CDR1 is SGHTA and CDR2 FQGTGA. Written as DNA, the CDR3 is TGTGCCAGCAGCTTGCCCGGGGGCCTAAACACCGGGGAGCTGTTTTTT. This encodes CASSLPGGLNTGELFF.

The table lists this clone with a count of one. This chain links TRBV18 with TRBJ1-3; 7 bases line up with TRBD1. The germline V gene encodes CDR1 KGHSH and CDR2 LQKENI. Trimming at V came to 4 bases and at J to 8 bases, leaving 8 bases not matched to a gene. There are 14 residues in the CDR3. The CDR3 reads CASSRDRTSDTIYF. The CDR3 nucleotides read TGTGCCAGCTCACGGGACAGAACGTCGGACACCATATATTTT.

V gene TRBV7-9 combines with J gene TRBJ1-2; D is unresolved. V lost 8 bases to trimming and J lost 4 bases, with 14 bases between them. There are 13 residues in the CDR3. Germline CDR1 is SEHNR and CDR2 is FQNEAQ (reference sequence). CDR3 residues: CASVALGGYGYTF. Here the CDR3 DNA reads TGTGCCAGCGTCGCCCTCGGAGGCTATGGCTACACCTTC.

The gene calls are TRBV6-1 and TRBJ2-4; 7 bases line up with TRBD1. With V trimmed by 3 bases and J by 5 bases, 4 bases remained unmatched. This CDR3 spans 14 amino acids. Germline V lookup: CDR1 MNHNS, CDR2 SASEGT. CDR3 loop: CASSETGTQNIQYF. CDR3 in DNA: TGTGCCAGCAGTGAGACAGGGACGCAAAACATTCAGTACTTC.

This clone came up a few times. The CDR3 DNA reads TGTGCCAGTAGTTCTACAGGGGCCGGGAACACTGAAGCTTTCTTT. Translation gives CASSSTGAGNTEAFF. J is TRBJ1-1 and V is TRBV19; 7 bases match TRBD1. V was pared by 5 bases and J by 1 base, with 7 bases of the junction left unmatched. This CDR3 contains 15 residues. Germline V gene sequence: CDR1 LNHDA, CDR2 SQIVND (reference sequence).

Only a few counts were recorded for this clone. The chain uses TRBV3-1 (or the pseudogene TRBV3-2) and TRBJ1-3; no clear D. The V and J ends lost 3 bases and 1 base respectively, with 16 bases between them. Germline V gene lookup returns CDR1 LGHDT and CDR2 YNNKEL (reference sequence). This CDR3 has 17 amino acids. CDR3 DNA sequence: TGTGCCAGCAGCCATGGTGGCGCCCCGAAGTCTGGAAACACCATATATTTT. This encodes CASSHGGAPKSGNTIYF.

V and J are TRBV10-3 and TRBJ2-7, with 8 bases fitting TRBD1. V trimming: 2 bases; J trimming: 5 bases; junction bases outside the gene matches: 5. From germline, CDR1 is ENHRY and CDR2 SYGVKD. The CDR3 is made up of 14 amino acids. The CDR3 is CAISEGQGAHEQYF. The CDR3 DNA sequence: TGTGCCATCAGTGAGGGGCAGGGGGCTCACGAGCAGTACTTC.

V and J are TRBV24-1 and TRBJ2-5; TRBD1 matches at 7 bases. Germline trimming cut 12 bases from V and 2 bases from J; bases unmatched to any gene: 17. This CDR3 comprises 16 residues. Germline loops: CDR1 KGHDR, CDR2 SFDVKD. The CDR3 nucleotides read TGTGCCGAACAGGGGACCCCTCCCACCGGGCAAGAGACCCAGTACTTC. This sequence encodes CAEQGTPPTGQETQYF.

The rearrangement joins TRBV4-1 to TRBJ1-5; tentative D call: TRBD1 (5 bases). CDR1 and CDR2 (germline): MGHRA, YSYEKL. This CDR3 is 15 amino acids long. Trimming pared 1 base from V and 7 bases from J, leaving 14 bases between. This CDR3 is CASSQGRGAGQPQHF. The CDR3, as DNA: TGCGCCAGCAGCCAAGGAAGGGGCGCGGGGCAGCCCCAGCATTTT.

The chain uses TRBV2 and TRBJ2-7; 7 positions match TRBD2. The CDR3 spans 14 residues. V dropped 7 bases and J dropped 4; count of bases not matched to a gene: 10. Germline CDR1 is SNHLY and CDR2 is FYNNEI. The DNA of the CDR3 is TGTGCCAGCACGCACCGCGGGAGTAGGTACGAGCAGTACTTC. Protein product: CASTHRGSRYEQYF.

The V gene is TRBV29-1, the J gene TRBJ2-5, with 7 bases that match TRBD2. The CDR3 has 14 amino acids. V shed 7 bases, J shed 5 bases, and the junction held 13 bases outside the gene matches. In germline, CDR1 is SQVTM, CDR2 ANQGSEA. CDR3 region: CSASGGNFGETQYF. CDR3 nucleotide sequence: TGCAGCGCTAGCGGCGGGAATTTCGGGGAGACCCAGTACTTC.

The rearrangement uses TRBV2 and TRBJ1-5, with D tentatively TRBD1 (5 bases). This CDR3 has 15 amino acids. V was trimmed by 6 bases and J by 2 bases, leaving 14 bases between them. Germline CDR1 and CDR2: SNHLY and FYNNEI. The CDR3 region has the DNA TGTGCCAGCAGCCTTATGGGGGTGCGCAATCAGCCCCAGCATTTT. This codes for CASSLMGVRNQPQHF.

The chain employs TRBV28 and TRBJ2-7; TRBD1 aligns across 9 bases. Germline-derived CDR1 and CDR2 are MDHEN and SYDVKM. The CDR3 covers 16 residues. Trimming at V came to 2 bases and at J to 5 bases, leaving 10 bases not matched to a gene. The CDR3 loop is CASSLVGQGNFDEQYF. CDR3 nucleotides: TGTGCCAGCAGTTTAGTAGGACAGGGGAATTTTGACGAGCAGTACTTC.

The genes are TRBV2 and TRBJ1-2; TRBD1 is a possible D gene (6 bases). The V end lost 3 bases, the J end lost 4 bases, and 12 bases lay between the germline ends. Germline lookup yields CDR1 SNHLY and CDR2 FYNNEI. The CDR3 sequence is 14 residues long. The CDR3 DNA is TGTGCCAGCAGTGATCGGGGGCTAGGCTATGGCTACACCTTC. It codes for CASSDRGLGYGYTF.